The 21 T cell receptor beta chains in this list originate from one sample, sequenced in a study of T cell responses to AZD1222 COVID-19 vaccine. TCRdb's table, derived via immunoSEQ multiplex PCR, lists solely in-frame clones and lacks some. The table records about 130,000 clones, more than 75% of them present only once. The source material was peripheral blood, sampled 28 days after the second AZD1222 dose. The receptors come from an adult who received the AZD1222 COVID-19 vaccine.

This clone was seen a handful of times. V and J are TRBV5-6 and TRBJ1-2, with TRBD1 matching over 9 bases. Germline CDR1 reads SGHDT; CDR2 reads YYEEEE. Trimming at V came to 0 bases and at J to 4 bases, leaving 4 bases not matched to a gene. The CDR3 contains 15 residues. CDR3 protein: CASSLGTTGGYGYTF. DNA for the CDR3: TGTGCCAGCAGCTTGGGTACGACAGGGGGCTATGGCTACACCTTC.

The J gene is TRBJ1-2, the V gene TRBV6-7, with D possibly matching TRBD1 (5 bases). TRBV6-7 is classed as an ORF, of uncertain function. Trimming removed 6 bases at V and 1 base at J, with 18 bases between. The CDR3 sequence is 16 residues long. For the CDR3, the DNA is TGTGCCAGCAGCCATTGGAGCAGGGCCTGTAACTATGGCTACACCTTC. Residues: CASSHWSRACNYGYTF.

The chain uses TRBV14 and TRBJ2-3; 7 positions match TRBD2. This CDR3 is 16 amino acids long. The germline CDR1 and CDR2 sequences are SGHDN and FVKESK. V shed 6 bases and J 4 bases; nucleotides not matched to a gene: 13. The CDR3 loop reads CASSVLLALGADTQYF. CDR3 DNA sequence: TGTGCCAGCAGTGTATTACTAGCGTTAGGTGCAGATACGCAGTATTTT. The full variable domain, completed using reference TRBV14 and TRBJ2-3, is EAGVTQFPSHSVIEKGQTVTLRCDPISGHDNLYWYRRVMGKEIKFLLHFVKESKQDESGMPNNRFLAERTGGTYSTLKVQPAELEDSGVYFCASSVLLALGADTQYFGPGTRLTVL.

This clone occurred a few times. The genes are TRBV5-6 and TRBJ2-5, with 10 bases aligning to TRBD1. CDR3 length equals 16 residues. The ends lost 3 bases at V and 5 bases at J; junction bases unmatched: 10. Germline V gives CDR1 SGHDT, CDR2 YYEEEE. CDR3 sequence (DNA): TGTGCCAGCAGCTCCCCCGGGACAGGGGATAGCGAGACCCAGTACTTC. This sequence encodes CASSSPGTGDSETQYF.

V gene TRBV7-3 combines with J gene TRBJ1-1, with 9 bases lining up with TRBD1. Germline CDR1 and CDR2: SGHTA and FQGTGA. With V trimmed by 6 bases and J by 2 bases, 7 bases remained unmatched. This CDR3 region has 15 residues. The CDR3 sequence is CASSPTGGLNTEAFF. CDR3 nucleotide sequence: TGTGCCAGCAGTCCCACAGGGGGCCTAAACACTGAAGCTTTCTTT.

V is TRBV4-1 and J is TRBJ1-5; D remains unclear. The CDR3 loop spans 17 amino acids. CDR1 is MGHRA, CDR2 YSYEKL, per germline. V shed 0 bases and J shed 4 bases, with 16 bases lying between them. This CDR3 reads CASSQDGSVSLNQPQHF. CDR3 nucleotide sequence: TGCGCCAGCAGCCAAGATGGATCGGTCAGTTTAAATCAGCCCCAGCATTTT.

Comment on this clone: The identical CDR3 is also encoded by other nucleotide sequences in the sample. The rearrangement joins TRBV18 to TRBJ2-3, with 8 nucleotides matching TRBD2. In germline, CDR1 is KGHSH, CDR2 LQKENI. The CDR3 extends over 15 amino acids. The V and J ends lost 1 base and 0 bases, in that order; junction bases with no gene match: 0. The CDR3 spells CASSPLAGSTDTQYF. CDR3 DNA: TGTGCCAGCTCACCACTAGCGGGAAGCACAGATACGCAGTATTTT.

The gene calls are TRBV30 and TRBJ2-7, with 7 bases that match TRBD2. CDR1 and CDR2 from the germline V gene are GTSNPN and SVGIG (reference sequence). The CDR3 covers 17 residues. J lost 4 bases, V lost 3 bases, and 18 bases had no gene match. The CDR3: CAWRPRGDYQKRYEQYF. For the CDR3, the DNA is TGTGCCTGGAGACCCCGTGGGGACTACCAAAAGAGATACGAGCAGTACTTC.

This clone occurred once. V gene TRBV3-1 (or the pseudogene TRBV3-2) combines with J gene TRBJ2-1, with D possibly being TRBD1 or TRBD2 (6 bases each). Germline values: CDR1 LGHDT, CDR2 YNNKEL (reference sequence). The CDR3 is 17 amino acids. V lost 0 bases and J lost 6, with 18 bases in between. The DNA of the CDR3 is TGTGCCAGCAGCCAAGATTTACCGGGGGCGTTAATCAATGAGCAGTTCTTC. Its protein is CASSQDLPGALINEQFF.

The rearrangement joins TRBV6-5 to TRBJ2-7; D unresolved. The germline V gene has CDR1 MNHEY and CDR2 SVGAGI. V was clipped by 6 bases and J by 3 bases, with 18 bases between them. CDR3 size: 15 residues. The CDR3 region has the DNA TGTGCCAGCAGCGTCGAGGACCAACCCTACTACGAGCAGTACTTC. The encoded protein is CASSVEDQPYYEQYF.

This clone was detected only a few times. The CDR3 sequence: CAWSKGGSSSYEQYF. The CDR3 DNA reads as TGTGCCTGGAGTAAGGGGGGCAGCTCCTCCTACGAGCAGTACTTC. The chain carries TRBV30 and TRBJ2-7; D possibly matches TRBD1 or TRBD2 (6 bases each). CDR1 GTSNPN and CDR2 SVGIG come from the germline V gene (reference sequence). Trimming took off 2 bases at V and 0 bases at J, with 14 bases between the two ends. The CDR3 covers 15 residues.

This clone has a single count. CDR3 DNA: TGTGCCAGCAGTCCCACGGGGGGACCCAACACCGGGGAGCTGTTTTTT. This sequence encodes CASSPTGGPNTGELFF. The chain has TRBV7-3 and TRBJ2-2; 7 nucleotides match TRBD2. The CDR3 is 16 amino acids. Trimming took 6 bases from V and 2 from J; bases not matched to a gene: 9. CDR1 is SGHTA, CDR2 FQGTGA, per germline. Filled out from reference TRBV7-3 and TRBJ2-2, the complete variable domain reads GAGVSQTPSNKVTEKGKYVELRCDPISGHTALYWYRQSLGQGPEFLIYFQGTGAADDSGLPNDRFFAVRPEGSVSTLKIQRTERGDSAVYLCASSPTGGPNTGELFFGEGSRLTVL.

The V and J genes are TRBV12-2 and TRBJ2-5; the D segment call TRBD2 is taken from the table without a DNA check. TRBV12-2 is annotated as a pseudogene. This CDR3 contains 18 residues. The CDR3 DNA reads TGTGCAAGTCGCTTACCACAGGGACTAGCGGGCGGTGAAGAGACCCAGTACTTC. This gives the protein CASRLPQGLAGGEETQYF.

V is TRBV29-1 and J is TRBJ2-3; 7 positions agree with TRBD1. The CDR3 length is 15 residues. Looked up from germline, CDR1 is SQVTM and CDR2 is ANQGSEA. V lost 4 bases, J lost 2 bases, and 9 bases stayed unmatched. This chain's CDR3 is CSVGGRQGNTDTQYF. The CDR3 nucleotides read TGCAGCGTTGGGGGTCGACAGGGAAACACAGATACGCAGTATTTT.

This chain joins TRBV5-1 and TRBJ2-5; 9 bases map to TRBD1. With 4 bases clipped from V and 4 bases from J, the junction kept 8 bases outside the gene matches. The CDR3 extends over 15 amino acids. Germline values: CDR1 SGHRS, CDR2 YFSETQ. The CDR3 protein is CASSPGDRGGETQYF. CDR3 nucleotides: TGCGCCAGCAGCCCAGGTGACAGGGGGGGAGAGACCCAGTACTTC.

This clone was seen a handful of times. This chain connects TRBV5-1 to TRBJ1-2, with 9 positions matching TRBD1. Per the germline V gene, CDR1 is SGHRS and CDR2 is YFSETQ. The CDR3 is 16 residues long. After removal of 0 bases from V and 6 bases from J, the junction contained 9 bases not matched to a gene. CDR3 coding DNA: TGCGCCAGCAGCTTGGACACGACAGGGGGAAAGGATGGCTACACCTTC. This encodes CASSLDTTGGKDGYTF. The full variable domain, completed using reference TRBV5-1 and TRBJ1-2, is KAGVTQTPRYLIKTRGQQVTLSCSPISGHRSVSWYQQTPGQGLQFLFEYFSETQRNKGNFPGRFSGRQFSNSRSEMNVSTLELGDSALYLCASSLDTTGGKDGYTFGSGTRLTVV.

The rearrangement links TRBV7-6 to TRBJ2-6; D unresolved. CDR1 and CDR2 from the germline V gene are SGHVS and FNYEAQ. The CDR3 loop spans 16 amino acids. V lost 4 bases and J lost 2, with 12 bases in between. CDR3 in DNA: TGTGCCAGCAGCTCGCCCTGGAGTGCTGGGGCCAACGTCCTGACTTTC. Translation gives CASSSPWSAGANVLTF.

The chain links TRBV30 to TRBJ1-1; D perhaps matches TRBD1 (5 bases). Germline V CDR1 and CDR2: GTSNPN, SVGIG (reference sequence). The CDR3 extends over 12 amino acids. Trimming left V 2 bases short and J 5 bases short, with 9 bases between. The CDR3 sequence: CAWSLRGTEAFF. CDR3 DNA: TGTGCCTGGAGTTTAAGGGGAACTGAAGCTTTCTTT.

The V gene is TRBV21-1, the J gene TRBJ2-7; the table's D gene call, TRBD1, was not cross checked with the DNA. TRBV21-1 is classified as a pseudogene. This CDR3 is built from 16 residues. CDR3: CASTWTRMGKSYEQYF. Written as DNA, the CDR3 is TGTGCCAGCACCTGGACACGGATGGGGAAATCCTACGAGCAGTACTTC.

The rearrangement uses TRBV7-9 and TRBJ1-1; no definite D call. The CDR3 is made up of 12 amino acids. The V gene's germline CDR1 is SEHNR and CDR2 FQNEAQ (reference sequence). Trimming removed 5 bases at V and 3 bases at J, with 7 bases between. This CDR3 reads CASSLQHTEAFF. In DNA, the CDR3 is TGTGCCAGCAGCCTCCAGCACACTGAAGCTTTCTTT.

The chain employs TRBV2 and TRBJ1-2; D not resolved. Trimming stripped 3 bases from V and 2 bases from J, with 7 bases between. The germline CDR1 and CDR2 sequences are SNHLY and FYNNEI. The CDR3 has 13 amino acids. For the CDR3, the DNA is TGTGCCAGCAGTGATTTAGGGAACTATGGCTACACCTTC. This translates into CASSDLGNYGYTF. Variable domain in full (rest from reference TRBV2 and TRBJ1-2): EPEVTQTPSHQVTQMGQEVILRCVPISNHLYFYWYRQILGQKVEFLVSFYNNEISEKSEIFDDQFSVERPDGSNFTLKIRSTKLEDSAMYFCASSDLGNYGYTFGSGTRLTVV.